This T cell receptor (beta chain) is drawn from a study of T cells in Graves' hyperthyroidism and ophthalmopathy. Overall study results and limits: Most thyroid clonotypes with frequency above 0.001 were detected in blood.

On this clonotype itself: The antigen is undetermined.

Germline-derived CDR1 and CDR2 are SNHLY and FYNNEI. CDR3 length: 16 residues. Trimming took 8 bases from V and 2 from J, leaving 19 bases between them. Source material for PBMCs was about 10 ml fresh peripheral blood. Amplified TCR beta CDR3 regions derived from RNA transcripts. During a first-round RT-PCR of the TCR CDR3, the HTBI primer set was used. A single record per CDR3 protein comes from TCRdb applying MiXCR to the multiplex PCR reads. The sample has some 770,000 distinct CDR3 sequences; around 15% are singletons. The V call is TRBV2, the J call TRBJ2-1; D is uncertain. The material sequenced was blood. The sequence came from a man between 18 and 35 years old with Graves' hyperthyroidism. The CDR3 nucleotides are TGTGCCAGCCCACAGACCGCCATAAGTCCCTACAATGAGCAGTTCTTC. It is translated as CASPQTAISPYNEQFF.